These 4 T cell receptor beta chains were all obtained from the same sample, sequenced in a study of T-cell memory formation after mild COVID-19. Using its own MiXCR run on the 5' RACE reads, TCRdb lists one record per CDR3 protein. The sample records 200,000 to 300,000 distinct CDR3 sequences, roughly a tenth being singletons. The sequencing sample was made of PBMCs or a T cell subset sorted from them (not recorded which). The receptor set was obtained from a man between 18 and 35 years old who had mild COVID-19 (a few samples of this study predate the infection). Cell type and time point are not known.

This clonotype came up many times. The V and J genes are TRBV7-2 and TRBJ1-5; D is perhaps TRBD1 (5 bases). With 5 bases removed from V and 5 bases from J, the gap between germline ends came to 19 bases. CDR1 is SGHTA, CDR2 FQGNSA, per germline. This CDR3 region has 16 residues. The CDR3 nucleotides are TGTGCCAGCAGCCCGCCTGGGATGGGGGTGTATCAGCCCCAGCATTTT. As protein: CASSPPGMGVYQPQHF.

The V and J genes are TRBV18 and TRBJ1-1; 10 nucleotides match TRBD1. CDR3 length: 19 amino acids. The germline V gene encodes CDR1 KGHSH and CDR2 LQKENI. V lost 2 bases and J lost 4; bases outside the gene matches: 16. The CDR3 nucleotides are TGTGCCAGCTCACCAGGGGTACCGGGACAGGGGATCGAGGGCACTGAAGCTTTCTTT. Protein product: CASSPGVPGQGIEGTEAFF.

The DNA of the CDR3 is TGTGCCAGCAGCCTAGGGACAGGGGAAGCTTTCTTT. This codes for CASSLGTGEAFF. This chain uses TRBV11-2 with TRBJ1-1, with 9 bases fitting TRBD1. Germline V gene data show CDR1 as SGHAT and CDR2 as FQNNGV. This CDR3 spans 12 amino acids. J gave up 8 bases and V 5 bases, and 3 bases lay outside the gene matches.

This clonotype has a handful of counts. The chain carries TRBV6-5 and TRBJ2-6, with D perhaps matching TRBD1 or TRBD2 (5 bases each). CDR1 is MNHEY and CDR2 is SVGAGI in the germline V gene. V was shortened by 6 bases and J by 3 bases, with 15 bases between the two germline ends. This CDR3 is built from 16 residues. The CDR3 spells CASSGTKSGGANVLTF. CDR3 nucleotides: TGTGCCAGCAGCGGGACGAAATCGGGTGGGGCCAACGTCCTGACTTTC.